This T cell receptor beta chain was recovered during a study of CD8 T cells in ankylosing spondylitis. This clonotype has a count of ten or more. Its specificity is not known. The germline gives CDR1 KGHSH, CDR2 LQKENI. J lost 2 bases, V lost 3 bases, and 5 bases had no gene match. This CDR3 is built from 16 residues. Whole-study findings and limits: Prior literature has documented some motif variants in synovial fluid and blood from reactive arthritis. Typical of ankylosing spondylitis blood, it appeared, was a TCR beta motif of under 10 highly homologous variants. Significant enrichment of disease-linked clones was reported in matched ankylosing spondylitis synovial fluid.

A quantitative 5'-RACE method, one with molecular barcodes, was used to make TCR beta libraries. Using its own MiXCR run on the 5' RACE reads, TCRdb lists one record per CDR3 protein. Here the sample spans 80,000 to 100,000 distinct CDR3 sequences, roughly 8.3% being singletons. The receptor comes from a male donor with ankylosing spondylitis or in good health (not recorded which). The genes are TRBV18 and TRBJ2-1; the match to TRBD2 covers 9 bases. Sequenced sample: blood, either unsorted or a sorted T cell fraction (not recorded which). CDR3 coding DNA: TGTGCCAGCTCACCGACTAGCGGAAGAACCTACAATGAGCAGTTCTTC. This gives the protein CASSPTSGRTYNEQFF.